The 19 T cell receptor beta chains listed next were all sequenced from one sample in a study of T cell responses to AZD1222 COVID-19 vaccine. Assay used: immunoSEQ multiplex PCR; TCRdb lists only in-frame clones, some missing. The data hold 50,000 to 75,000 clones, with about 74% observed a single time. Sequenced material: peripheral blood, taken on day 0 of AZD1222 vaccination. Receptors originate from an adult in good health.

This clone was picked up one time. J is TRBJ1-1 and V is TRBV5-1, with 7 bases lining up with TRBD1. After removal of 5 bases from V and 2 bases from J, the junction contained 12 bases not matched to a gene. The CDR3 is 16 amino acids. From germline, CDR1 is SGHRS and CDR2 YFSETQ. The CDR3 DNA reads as TGCGCCAGCAGACCTGCTGTGGGACAGACAAACACTGAAGCTTTCTTT. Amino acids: CASRPAVGQTNTEAFF.

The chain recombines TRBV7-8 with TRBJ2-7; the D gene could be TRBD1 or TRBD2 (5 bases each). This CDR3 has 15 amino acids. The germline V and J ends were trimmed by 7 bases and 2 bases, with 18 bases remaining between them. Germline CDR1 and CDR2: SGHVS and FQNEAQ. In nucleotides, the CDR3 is TGTGCCAGCACCCCTGGCGGGCAGGGACCCTACGAGCAGTACTTC. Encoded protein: CASTPGGQGPYEQYF. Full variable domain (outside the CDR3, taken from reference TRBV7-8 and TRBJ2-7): GAGVSQSPRYKVAKRGQDVALRCDPISGHVSLFWYQQALGQGPEFLTYFQNEAQLDKSGLPSDRFFAERPEGSVSTLKIQRTQQEDSAVYLCASTPGGQGPYEQYFGPGTRLTVT.

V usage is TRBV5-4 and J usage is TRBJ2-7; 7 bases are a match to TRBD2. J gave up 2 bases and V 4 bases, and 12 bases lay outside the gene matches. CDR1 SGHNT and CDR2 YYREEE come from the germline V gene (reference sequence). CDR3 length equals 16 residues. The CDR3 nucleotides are TGTGCCAGCAGCCCCCCCCAAAGCGGGAACACCTACGAGCAGTACTTC. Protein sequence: CASSPPQSGNTYEQYF. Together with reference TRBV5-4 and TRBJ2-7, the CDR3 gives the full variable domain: ETGVTQSPTHLIKTRGQQVTLRCSSQSGHNTVSWYQQALGQGPQFIFQYYREEENGRGNFPPRFSGLQFPNYSSELNVNALELDDSALYLCASSPPQSGNTYEQYFGPGTRLTVT.

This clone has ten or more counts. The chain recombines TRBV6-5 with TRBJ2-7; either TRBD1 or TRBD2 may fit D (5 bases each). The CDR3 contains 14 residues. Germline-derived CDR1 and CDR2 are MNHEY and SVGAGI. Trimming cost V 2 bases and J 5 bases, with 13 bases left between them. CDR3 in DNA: TGTGCCAGCAGTTACGCCGGGACCAACCACGAGCAGTACTTC. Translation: CASSYAGTNHEQYF.

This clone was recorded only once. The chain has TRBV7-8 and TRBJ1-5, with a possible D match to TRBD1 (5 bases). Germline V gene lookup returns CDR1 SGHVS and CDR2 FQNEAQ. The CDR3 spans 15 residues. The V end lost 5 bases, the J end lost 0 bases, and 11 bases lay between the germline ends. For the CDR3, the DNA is TGTGCCAGCAGCCGCCGAGGGGATAGCAATCAGCCCCAGCATTTT. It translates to CASSRRGDSNQPQHF. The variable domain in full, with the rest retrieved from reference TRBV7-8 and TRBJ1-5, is GAGVSQSPRYKVAKRGQDVALRCDPISGHVSLFWYQQALGQGPEFLTYFQNEAQLDKSGLPSDRFFAERPEGSVSTLKIQRTQQEDSAVYLCASSRRGDSNQPQHFGDGTRLSIL.

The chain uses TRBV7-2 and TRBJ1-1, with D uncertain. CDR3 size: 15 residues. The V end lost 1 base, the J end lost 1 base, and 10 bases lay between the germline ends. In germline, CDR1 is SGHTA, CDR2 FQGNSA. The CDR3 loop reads CASSLGAAGNTEAFF. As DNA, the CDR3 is TGTGCCAGCAGCTTAGGAGCGGCTGGGAACACTGAAGCTTTCTTT.

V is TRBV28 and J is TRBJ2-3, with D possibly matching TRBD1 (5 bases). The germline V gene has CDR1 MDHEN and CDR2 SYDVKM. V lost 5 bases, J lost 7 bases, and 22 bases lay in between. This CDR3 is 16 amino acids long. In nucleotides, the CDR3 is TGTGCCAGCAGTAGCCTAGACAGACGAGCAGGCAATACGCAGTATTTT. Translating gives CASSSLDRRAGNTQYF.

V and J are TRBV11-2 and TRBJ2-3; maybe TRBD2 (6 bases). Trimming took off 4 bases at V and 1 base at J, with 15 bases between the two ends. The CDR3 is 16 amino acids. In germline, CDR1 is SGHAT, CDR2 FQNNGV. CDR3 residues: CASSWSAGPGTDTQYF. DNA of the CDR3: TGTGCCAGCAGCTGGTCTGCGGGGCCAGGCACAGATACGCAGTATTTT.

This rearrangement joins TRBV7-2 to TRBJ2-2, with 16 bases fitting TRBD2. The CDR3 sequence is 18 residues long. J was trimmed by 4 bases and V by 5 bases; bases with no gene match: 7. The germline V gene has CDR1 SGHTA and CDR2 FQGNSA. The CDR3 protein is CASSEGLAGGPRTGELFF. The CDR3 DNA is TGTGCCAGCAGCGAGGGACTAGCGGGGGGGCCGCGCACCGGGGAGCTGTTTTTT.

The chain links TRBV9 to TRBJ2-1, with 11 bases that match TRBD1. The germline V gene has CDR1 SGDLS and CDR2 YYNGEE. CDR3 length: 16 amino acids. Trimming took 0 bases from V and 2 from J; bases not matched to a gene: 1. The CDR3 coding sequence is TGTGCCAGCAGCGTAGCGGGACAGGGGGCCTACAATGAGCAGTTCTTC. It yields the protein CASSVAGQGAYNEQFF. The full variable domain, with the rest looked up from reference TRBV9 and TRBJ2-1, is DSGVTQTPKHLITATGQRVTLRCSPRSGDLSVYWYQQSLDQGLQFLIQYYNGEERAKGNILERFSAQQFPDLHSELNLSSLELGDSALYFCASSVAGQGAYNEQFFGPGTRLTVL.

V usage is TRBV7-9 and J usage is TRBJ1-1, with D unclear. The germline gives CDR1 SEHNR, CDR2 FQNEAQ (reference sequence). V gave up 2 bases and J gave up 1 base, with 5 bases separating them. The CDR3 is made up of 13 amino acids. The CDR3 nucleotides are TGTGCCAGCAGCTTATCAGGGAACACTGAAGCTTTCTTT. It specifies CASSLSGNTEAFF.

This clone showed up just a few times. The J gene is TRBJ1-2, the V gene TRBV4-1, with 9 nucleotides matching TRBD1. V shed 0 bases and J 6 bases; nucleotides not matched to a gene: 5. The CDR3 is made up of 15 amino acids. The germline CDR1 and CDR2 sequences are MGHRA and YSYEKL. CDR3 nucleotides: TGCGCCAGCAGCCAAGATGACAGGGGGAGAAATGGCTACACCTTC. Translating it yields CASSQDDRGRNGYTF.

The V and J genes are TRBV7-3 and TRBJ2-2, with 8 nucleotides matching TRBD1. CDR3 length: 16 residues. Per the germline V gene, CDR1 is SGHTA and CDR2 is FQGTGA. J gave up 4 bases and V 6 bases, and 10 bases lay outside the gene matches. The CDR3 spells CASSLTGTGFTGELFF. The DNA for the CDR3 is TGTGCCAGCAGTTTGACCGGGACAGGATTCACCGGGGAGCTGTTTTTT.

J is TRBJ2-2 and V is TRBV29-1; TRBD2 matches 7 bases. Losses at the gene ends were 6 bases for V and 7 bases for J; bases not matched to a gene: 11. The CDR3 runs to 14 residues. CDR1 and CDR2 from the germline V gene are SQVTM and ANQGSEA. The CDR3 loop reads CSVGGSGAGGELFF. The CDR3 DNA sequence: TGCAGCGTCGGGGGGTCCGGGGCTGGCGGGGAGCTGTTTTTT.

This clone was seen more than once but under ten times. CDR3: CATLTEMNTEAFF. DNA of the CDR3: TGTGCCACCCTGACTGAGATGAACACTGAAGCTTTCTTT. The rearrangement joins TRBV10-3 to TRBJ1-1, with D unresolved. With 10 bases removed from V and 0 bases from J, the gap between germline ends came to 12 bases. This CDR3 contains 13 residues. The V gene's germline CDR1 is ENHRY and CDR2 SYGVKD.

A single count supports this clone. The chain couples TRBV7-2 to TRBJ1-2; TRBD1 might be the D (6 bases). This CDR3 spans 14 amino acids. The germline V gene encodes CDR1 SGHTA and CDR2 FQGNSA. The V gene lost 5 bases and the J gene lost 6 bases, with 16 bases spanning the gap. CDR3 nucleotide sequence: TGTGCCAGCAGCCAGGGGTCCCAGGGGAATGGCTACACCTTC. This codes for CASSQGSQGNGYTF.

As DNA, the CDR3 is TGCGCCAGCAGCTTGTTAGGGGCAGGGCTGGATGGCTACACCTTC. Its translation is CASSLLGAGLDGYTF. The chain recombines TRBV5-1 with TRBJ1-2, with a possible D match to TRBD1 (5 bases). Trimming took off 1 base at V and 6 bases at J, with 16 bases between the two ends. The CDR3 spans 15 residues. Germline CDR1 is SGHRS and CDR2 is YFSETQ.

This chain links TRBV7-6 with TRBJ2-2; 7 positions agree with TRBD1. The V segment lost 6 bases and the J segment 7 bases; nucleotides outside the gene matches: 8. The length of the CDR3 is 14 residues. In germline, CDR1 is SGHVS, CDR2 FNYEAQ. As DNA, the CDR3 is TGTGCCAGCAGTCTCGAGGGGGCTGGCGGGGAGCTGTTTTTT. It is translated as CASSLEGAGGELFF.

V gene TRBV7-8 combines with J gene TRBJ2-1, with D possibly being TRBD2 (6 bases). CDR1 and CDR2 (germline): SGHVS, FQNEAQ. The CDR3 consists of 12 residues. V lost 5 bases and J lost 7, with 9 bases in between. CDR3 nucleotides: TGTGCCAGCAGCCGGAGCGGGAATGAGCAGTTCTTC. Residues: CASSRSGNEQFF. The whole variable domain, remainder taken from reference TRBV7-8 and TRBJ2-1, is GAGVSQSPRYKVAKRGQDVALRCDPISGHVSLFWYQQALGQGPEFLTYFQNEAQLDKSGLPSDRFFAERPEGSVSTLKIQRTQQEDSAVYLCASSRSGNEQFFGPGTRLTVL.